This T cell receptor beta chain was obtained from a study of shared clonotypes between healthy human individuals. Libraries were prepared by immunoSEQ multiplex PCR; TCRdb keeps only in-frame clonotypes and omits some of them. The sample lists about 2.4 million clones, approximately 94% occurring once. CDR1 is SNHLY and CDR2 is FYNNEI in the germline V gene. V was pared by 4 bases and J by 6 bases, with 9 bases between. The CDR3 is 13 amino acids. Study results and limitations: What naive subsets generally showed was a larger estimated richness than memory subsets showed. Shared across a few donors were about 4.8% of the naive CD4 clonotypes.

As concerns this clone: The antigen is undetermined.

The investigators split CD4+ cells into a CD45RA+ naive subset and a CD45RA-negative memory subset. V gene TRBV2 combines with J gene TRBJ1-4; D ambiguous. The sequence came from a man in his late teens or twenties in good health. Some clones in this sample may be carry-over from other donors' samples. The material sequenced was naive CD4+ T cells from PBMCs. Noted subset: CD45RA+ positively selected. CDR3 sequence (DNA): TGTGCCAGCAGTGTGTTTGGAGATGAAAAACTGTTTTTT. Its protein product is CASSVFGDEKLFF.